Below are 2 T cell receptor beta chains sequenced from a single sample in a study of CD8+CD57+ T cells in acquired aplastic anemia. The template used for profiling TCR beta VDJ and CDR3 was genomic DNA. TCRdb ran MiXCR on the reads and lists one entry per CDR3 protein. The sample shows 35,000 to 45,000 distinct CDR3 sequences, around 63% of them seen only once. Sequencing was performed on sorted CD4+, CD8+, or CD8+CD57+ T cells (not recorded which) from PBMCs. Receptors originate from a human donor in good health, serving as a control.

This chain connects TRBV29-1 to TRBJ2-4, with D hard to call. Trimming took 5 bases from V and 5 from J, leaving 10 bases between them. This CDR3 region has 12 residues. The germline gives CDR1 SQVTM, CDR2 ANQGSEA. The CDR3 bases are TGCAGCGTTCGTGGTTTAGAAAACATTCAGTACTTC. Amino acids: CSVRGLENIQYF. Supplemented by reference TRBV29-1 and TRBJ2-4, the full variable domain reads SAVISQKPSRDICQRGTSLTIQCQVDSQVTMMFWYRQQPGQSLTLIATANQGSEATYESGFVIDKFPISRPNLTFSTLTVSNMSPEDSSIYLCSVRGLENIQYFGAGTRLSVL.

J is TRBJ1-2 and V is TRBV2, with no clear D. The CDR3 runs to 12 residues. V was shortened by 7 bases and J by 8 bases, with 14 bases between the two germline ends. Germline V lookup: CDR1 SNHLY, CDR2 FYNNEI. CDR3: CASMFDKGGYTF. Here the CDR3 DNA reads TGTGCCAGCATGTTTGATAAAGGAGGCTACACCTTC. Based on the CDR3 plus reference TRBV2 and TRBJ1-2, the full variable domain is EPEVTQTPSHQVTQMGQEVILRCVPISNHLYFYWYRQILGQKVEFLVSFYNNEISEKSEIFDDQFSVERPDGSNFTLKIRSTKLEDSAMYFCASMFDKGGYTFGSGTRLTVV.